These T cell receptor beta chains were read from a single sample in a study of blood T cell repertoires in COVID-19. The protocol was immunoSEQ multiplex PCR, while the TCRdb copy is restricted to in-frame clones and leaves out a portion. Counted here are some 250,000 clones, about four fifths occurring once; the ten biggest clones make up roughly 2%. Input material: peripheral blood. The receptors were sampled from a man in his thirties or forties who had recovered from COVID-19. CDR3s include the opening cysteine and the closing phenylalanine or tryptophan. D genes are given only for firm matches. Where a row states a size, it is once, few, many or the class of an expanded clone; other rows omit it.

few | TRBJ2-3 | - | TRBV9 | CASSVVAGTSTDTQYF | TGTGCCAGCAGCGTAGTCGCGGGAACTAGCACAGATACGCAGTATTTT
many | TRBJ2-5 | - | TRBV9 | CASSVAGTGLETQYF | TGTGCCAGCAGCGTAGCGGGCACAGGGTTGGAGACCCAGTACTTC
- | TRBJ2-5 | - | TRBV27 | CASSSKLSRTQYF | TGTGCCAGCAGTTCCAAACTATCCAGGACCCAGTACTTC
- | TRBJ1-4 | - | TRBV15 | CATREDYSTNEKLFF | TGTGCCACCAGGGAGGACTACTCAACTAATGAAAAACTGTTTTTT
- | TRBJ1-3 | - | TRBV19 | CASTRGGSGNTIYF | TGTGCCAGTACGCGGGGGGGGTCCGGAAACACCATATATTTT
- | TRBJ1-4 | TRBD1 | TRBV6-5 | CASSRDRVTEKLFF | TGTGCCAGCAGTAGGGACAGGGTTACTGAAAAACTGTTTTTT
- | TRBJ1-1 | - | TRBV7-8 | CASSSSGGEAFF | TGTGCCAGCAGCTCGTCAGGAGGGGAAGCTTTCTTT
- | TRBJ1-1 | TRBD1 | TRBV7-3 | CASSPTGDSYTEAFF | TGTGCCAGCAGCCCGACAGGGGATAGTTACACTGAAGCTTTCTTT
few | TRBJ1-6 | - | TRBV7-3 | CASSLAQGGSPLHF | TGTGCCAGCAGCTTAGCGCAGGGCGGTTCACCCCTCCACTTT
- | TRBJ2-7 | - | TRBV15 | CATGAGANYEQYF | TGTGCCACCGGGGCGGGGGCGAACTACGAGCAGTACTTC
- | TRBJ1-2 | - | TRBV4-1 | CASSQDGLYGYTF | TGCGCCAGCAGCCAAGATGGCCTTTATGGCTACACCTTC
- | TRBJ1-5 | - | TRBV7-8 | CASSQNDFNQPQHF | TGTGCCAGCAGCCAAAACGACTTCAATCAGCCCCAGCATTTT
- | TRBJ2-1 | TRBD2 | TRBV7-9 | CASSSLLAGGMYEQFF | TGTGCCAGCAGCTCACTCCTAGCGGGGGGTATGTATGAGCAGTTCTTC
- | TRBJ2-7 | - | TRBV5-1 | CASTGSYEQYF | TGCGCCAGCACAGGGTCCTACGAGCAGTACTTC
- | TRBJ1-1 | - | TRBV19 | CASSILMNTEAFF | TGTGCCAGTAGTATATTAATGAACACTGAAGCTTTCTTT
- | TRBJ1-3 | TRBD1 | TRBV28 | CASSFNRDRGNTIYF | TGTGCCAGCAGTTTTAATAGGGACAGAGGGAACACCATATATTTT
- | TRBJ2-1 | - | TRBV15 | CATSRPDRYNEQFF | TGTGCCACCAGCAGACCGGACAGATACAATGAGCAGTTCTTC
- | TRBJ2-5 | TRBD1 | TRBV18 | CASSPRGTGGRETQYF | TGTGCCAGCTCACCTCGGGGGACAGGGGGCAGAGAGACCCAGTACTTC
once | TRBJ2-1 | - | TRBV7-8 | CASSRGLGVGPLTFF | TGTGCCAGCAGCAGGGGGTTAGGGGTTGGACCTCTAACGTTCTTC
once | TRBJ2-3 | TRBD1 | TRBV10-3 | CAIRGTGADTQYF | TGTGCCATCAGGGGGACAGGGGCTGATACGCAGTATTTT
- | TRBJ2-5 | TRBD1 | TRBV5-1 | CASSRTGGETQYF | TGCGCCAGCAGCCGTACAGGGGGAGAGACCCAGTACTTC
- | TRBJ1-5 | TRBD1 | TRBV6-1 | CASSGSGGFGNQPQHF | TGTGCCAGCAGTGGATCAGGGGGGTTTGGCAATCAGCCCCAGCATTTT
once | TRBJ1-5 | TRBD1 | TRBV20-1 | CSASRDRGQPQHF | TGCAGTGCTAGTAGGGACAGGGGTCAGCCCCAGCATTTT
- | TRBJ2-3 | - | TRBV11-1 | CASSLGQPDTQYF | TGTGCCAGCAGCTTGGGCCAGCCAGATACGCAGTATTTT
- | TRBJ2-3 | TRBD2 | TRBV5-1 | CASSYTSGGPPDTQYF | TGCGCCAGCAGTTATACTAGCGGGGGACCCCCCGATACGCAGTATTTT
- | TRBJ2-5 | TRBD2 | TRBV19 | CASSHTSGEETQYF | TGTGCCAGTAGCCACACTAGCGGGGAAGAGACCCAGTACTTC